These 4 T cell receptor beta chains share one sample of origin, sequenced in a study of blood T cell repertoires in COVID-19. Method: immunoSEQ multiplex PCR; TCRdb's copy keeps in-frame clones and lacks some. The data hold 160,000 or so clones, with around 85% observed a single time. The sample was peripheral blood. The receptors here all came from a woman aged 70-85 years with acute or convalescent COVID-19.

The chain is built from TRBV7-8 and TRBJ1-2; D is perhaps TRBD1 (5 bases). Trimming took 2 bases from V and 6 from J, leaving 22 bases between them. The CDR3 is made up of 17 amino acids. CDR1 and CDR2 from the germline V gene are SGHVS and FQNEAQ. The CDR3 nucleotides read TGTGCCAGCAGCTTAAGGCCTCAAGGGGCTGGAGAAAATGGCTACACCTTC. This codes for CASSLRPQGAGENGYTF.

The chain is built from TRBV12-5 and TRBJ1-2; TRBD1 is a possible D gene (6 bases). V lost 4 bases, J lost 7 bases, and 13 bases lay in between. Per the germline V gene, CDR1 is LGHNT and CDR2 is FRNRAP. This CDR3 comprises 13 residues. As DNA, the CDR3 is TGTGCTAGTGGTTATACAGGGCTGAGTGGCTACACCTTC. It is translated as CASGYTGLSGYTF.

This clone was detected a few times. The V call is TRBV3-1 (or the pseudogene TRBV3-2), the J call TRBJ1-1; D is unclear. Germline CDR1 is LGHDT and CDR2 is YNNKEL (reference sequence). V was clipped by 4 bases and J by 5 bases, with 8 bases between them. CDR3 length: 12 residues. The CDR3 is CASSRGWTEAFF. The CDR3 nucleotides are TGTGCCAGCAGCCGAGGGTGGACTGAAGCTTTCTTT.

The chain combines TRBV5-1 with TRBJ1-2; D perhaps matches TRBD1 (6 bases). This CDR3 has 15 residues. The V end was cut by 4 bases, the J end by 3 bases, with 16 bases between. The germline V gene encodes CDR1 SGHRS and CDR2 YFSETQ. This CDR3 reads CASSNIDRSDYGYTF. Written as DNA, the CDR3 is TGCGCCAGCAGCAACATAGACAGGTCGGACTATGGCTACACCTTC.